This T cell receptor (beta chain) is from a study of shared clonotypes between healthy human individuals. Turning to the study itself: The study enrolled a couple of women and three men aged 18 to 49.

Profiled with immunoSEQ multiplex PCR; TCRdb holds only in-frame clones, not every one. The sample lists about 2,100,000 clones; 85% to 95% were seen once. Positively selected for CCR7, the CD45RO-negative cells used as naive CD8 cells excluded terminally differentiated effector memory CD45RA+ cells. There are 14 residues in the CDR3. Germline lookup yields CDR1 WNHNN and CDR2 SYGVQD (reference sequence). Points on this clone: One junction end disagrees with the germline gene, perhaps due to a read error.

The source material was naive CD8+ T cells from PBMCs. The chain is built from TRBV10-1 and TRBJ2-5, with TRBD1 matching over 10 bases. This sequence originates from a man younger than 35 in good health. Some clones in this sample may be carry-over from other donors' samples. CDR3 bases: TGCGCCAGCAATGAGGGACAGGGGCGGGAGACCCAGTACTTC. This codes for CASNEGQGRETQYF.